The sequence of this T cell receptor (beta chain) was determined in a study of cytomegalovirus exposure and HLA in healthy donors (dated by TCRdb to about 2017). In terms of the full investigation: An earlier analysis of several hundred of the donors reported approximately 280 Gb of sequence data and 95 million to 130 million unique TCR beta sequences obtained from about 180 million T cells. All discovery cohort repertoires had been generated using a single sequencing platform. The number of donors typed differed by locus, with about 629-630 for A, B, C, DRB1 and DQB1, more than 500 for DQA1, approximately 580 for DPA1, and under 490 for DPB1. Using immunosequencing, the study profiled T cell repertoires from about 650 subjects and related those repertoires to cytomegalovirus serostatus. Among the roughly 380 genotyped donors, around 81% belonged to the genetic ancestry cluster associated with self-reported Caucasian donors. A later genetic analysis used genome-wide SNP genotypes for about 60% of the roughly 700 donors, treating that subset as a discovery cohort. Donor age, sex, ethnicity and CMV serostatus were compiled alongside the repertoire data. An early release that covered fewer than 800 HLA-typed donors contained approximately 320 gigabases of sequencing data and 65 million to 100 million unique TCR sequences. A later analysis re-analyzed previously published TCR beta repertoires from 660 or so donors and added high-resolution HLA genotyping to study TCR occurrence patterns. HLA typing covered class I and class II loci at four-digit resolution. The later analysis used no new phenotypic data to find candidate immune exposures, relying instead on TCR beta sequences and their occurrence across donors. On average, over 200,000 unique TCR beta nucleotide sequences were sequenced per donor among 300 to 500 genotyped donors of the cohort, with roughly 20% of those sequences being non-productive. Roughly 5 DR-DQ haplotypes were handled as single units for association and clustering, since linkage in the cohort was strong. To decide whether each TCR beta V gene segment behaved as functional or pseudogenic, an earlier analysis of 587 of the donors relied on high-throughput TCR beta sequencing. The aim of the study was to test whether cataloging public T cell receptors could identify signatures of past pathogen exposure. The study combined high-throughput TCR immunosequencing, statistical association of individual TCRs with disease status, and machine learning to predict cytomegalovirus infection status. Along with the approximately 670-subject first cohort, a separate validation cohort of about 110 different subjects was used.

In total, 666 healthy bone marrow donors made up the cohort. All cohort members were sampled while nominally healthy, although unrecorded immune exposures were likely present. The donor was CMV seropositive and was included in the group of 250 to 350 seropositive cohort members. A peripheral blood sample was provided by each donor, and peripheral blood mononuclear cells were used for TCR beta sequencing. The Qiagen DNeasy Blood Extraction Kit was used to extract genomic DNA from the blood cell samples. The method behind the library was the immunoSEQ multiplex PCR assay. A mixture of 60 forward primers for TCR Vbeta segments and 13 reverse primers for TCR Jbeta segments was used in the multiplex PCR. The CDR3 region of rearranged TCR beta genes was amplified from genomic DNA by a multiplex PCR assay. Amplified TCR beta libraries were sequenced as 87-base-pair reads on the Illumina HiSeq System. The original pipeline was this. A later analysis tallied about 77 million unique TCR beta chains across the roughly 610 repertoires, and about 12 million of those chains were shared by two or more donors. A nearest-neighbor algorithm error-corrected the raw reads and collapsed the reads into unique sequences, merging closely related sequences to remove PCR and sequencing errors. To assign V, D and J gene segments, CDR3 sequences were aligned to IMGT reference sequences. For a sequence to be retained, at least a six-nucleotide match to both a V gene segment and a J gene segment was required. Rearrangements were classified as productive when the CDR3 lacked stop codons and remained in frame with V and J, and all other rearrangements were classified as non-productive. Following IMGT convention, CDR3 was defined as the stretch from the second conserved V-encoded cysteine up to the conserved J-encoded phenylalanine. The earlier analysis of about 530 of the donors excluded any sequence lacking an unambiguous match to a single V gene segment. In an earlier analysis of approximately 550 of the donors, V segments were called functional above 56.7% productive rearrangements and were called segregating when the between-donor standard deviation exceeded 5%. A statistical classification framework was developed to diagnose cytomegalovirus status using the catalog of TCR beta chain sequences. In a later analysis, TCR nucleotide sequences were compared against IMGT/GENE-DB human TR gene sequences so that V and J genes could be assigned. The TCRdist pipeline was used in a later analysis to assign CDR3 sequences and most-parsimonious VDJ recombination scenarios. In a later analysis, each TCR beta chain was defined by its CDR3 amino acid sequence together with its V-gene family, and reads without a unique V-gene family were excluded. In a later analysis, nearly 600 highly shared, low-generation-probability nucleotide sequences were removed to address suspected cross-contamination and a sequencing artifact. A later analysis calculated a clonal expansion index for each public chain from normalized within-repertoire ranks of inferred template counts. In a later analysis, generation probabilities were computed with a VDJ recombination model fitted to out-of-frame rearrangements, and the resulting probabilities were checked against IGoR. In a later analysis, hypergeometric tests were used to score TCR-TCR, TCR-HLA and TCR-CMV co-occurrence, with a repertoire-size bias correction applied to TCR pairs. A later analysis estimated false discovery rates by permuting HLA or CMV assignments 20 times. A later analysis grouped co-occurring TCRs with DBSCAN, adding TCRdist sequence similarity when clustering within HLA-allele-positive subsets. Co-occurrence clustering excluded repertoires with fewer than 30,000 or more than 120,000 public chains, plus five with anomalous nucleotide sharing. TCRdb re-hosts the immuneACCESS table, in-frame sequences only. Its copies lack some clones; in the studies checked, an unresolved V gene accounts for under half of them, and the cause for the rest is not known. The DNA was the basis for D and trimming; V, J and clone size are from that table. This sample is represented by 80,000 or so clones; more than 55% of them were singletons. Roughly 5.2% of the sample goes to the ten largest clones.

Overall study outcomes, separate from this receptor: For the cohort, immune exposure information was limited to CMV serostatus. V-gene and J-gene trimming of TCR beta chains was associated with a missense DCLRE1C variant in a later genetic analysis, and the association was replicated in an independent cohort. Several of the top co-occurrence clusters appeared to be linked to parvovirus B19, influenza, CMV and Epstein-Barr virus, according to a later analysis. According to the authors, the approach could potentially be generalized to other disease states and immunological phenotypes. Because HLA typing was unavailable for some donors at each locus, only the typed subset was used in association tests. A later genetic analysis reported fewer N-insertions in productive TCRs among donors in an Asian-associated ancestry cluster than the roughly 650-donor mean. Roughly uniform sequencing depth across donors was assumed in presence/absence analyses, although this assumption may not hold. Linkage disequilibrium might explain the correlated functional status among segregating V segments, but an unknown experimental factor could not be excluded. In a later analysis, TCR association rates were found to vary across HLA loci, with the most associated TCRs seen for DRB1 alleles and the fewest for HLA-C alleles. In both the original and validation cohorts, the classifier was reported to diagnose cytomegalovirus status with high specificity and sensitivity. Only TCR beta chains were sequenced in this cohort, and the absence of alpha or paired-chain data limited detectable features. Most TCR sequences were seen in very few donors, while some public TCRs were found in many individuals. A cluster of highly shared sequence variants was judged likely to represent a technical artifact of the sequencing pipeline. Compared with equally common non-associated chains, HLA-associated TCR beta chains in a later analysis were more clonally expanded and had lower generation probabilities. A later analysis associated about 17,000 TCR beta sequences with specific HLA alleles at a false discovery rate of 0.05. A later analysis found that most CMV-associated TCR beta chains appeared HLA-restricted, with HLA associations seemingly driven largely by CMV exposure. Three of the identified cytomegalovirus-associated TCR beta chains were confirmed in vitro to be specific for cytomegalovirus antigens. When HLA alleles, especially DR and DQ, strongly co-occurred, attributing TCR associations to individual alleles was difficult. Because counts were too low, roughly 18 rarely observed V segments, including chromosome 9 orphons, were left out of the earlier analysis of 587 of the donors. The 87-base-pair reads could not distinguish some IMGT-functional V segments, including TRBV6-2 and TRBV6-3, so those segments were excluded. A further reported finding was that TCR beta sequences accurately predicted the HLA-A and HLA-B alleles for most subjects in the first cohort. Broadly in line with IMGT annotations, most TCR beta V segments showed up in productive rearrangements about 87% or about 30% of the time in an earlier analysis of 587 of the donors. A total of 150 to 200 TCR beta chains were listed by the study as associated with cytomegalovirus.

This clone was recorded once. Its antigen is unknown. The record has no base qualities; no much larger clone is one base away. Inclusive of the bounding cysteine and phenylalanine, the CDR3 is 13 residues long. Kept here is only the CDR3 DNA, which spans 39 bases and is read in frame from base 1. Sequences SEHNR (CDR1) and FQNEAQ (CDR2) are obtained from the germline V gene (reference sequence). Cut back by 5 bases and 6 bases, the V and J ends lie 14 bases apart. This clonotype was sampled from a man in his sixties in good health and CMV-seropositive. The rearrangement joined TRBV7-9 to TRBJ2-7, with the identity of the D gene unclear. Sequences were obtained from PBMCs. The CDR3 region: CASSRSGSVEQYF. The DNA reads TGTGCCAGCAGCCGATCCGGGTCGGTCGAGCAGTACTTC.